The clone carrying this T cell receptor beta chain was seen only a few times. Its antigen is unknown. These data belong to a study of T cells in localized non-small cell lung cancer. Study-wide findings and caveats: Only one tumor region went through sequencing, so heterogeneity may still be there.

Clones were read by immunoSEQ multiplex PCR, and TCRdb kept only the in-frame ones, dropping some. The data hold about 77,000 clones, with 88% observed a single time. CDR1 is SGHVS and CDR2 is FQNEAQ in the germline V gene. The trim removed 1 base at V and 2 bases at J, leaving 12 bases unmatched. The CDR3 covers 18 residues. This chain uses TRBV7-8 with TRBJ2-7; TRBD1 matches at 9 bases. Material: peripheral blood, obtained before any cancer treatment. The origin of this receptor is a woman aged 35-70 years with stage I squamous cell lung carcinoma. Here the CDR3 DNA reads TGTGCCAGCAGCTTAGTTTTCGGGACAGGGAGTGTCACCTACGAGCAGTACTTC. This gives the protein CASSLVFGTGSVTYEQYF. The full variable domain, rest sourced from reference TRBV7-8 and TRBJ2-7, is GAGVSQSPRYKVAKRGQDVALRCDPISGHVSLFWYQQALGQGPEFLTYFQNEAQLDKSGLPSDRFFAERPEGSVSTLKIQRTQQEDSAVYLCASSLVFGTGSVTYEQYFGPGTRLTVT.